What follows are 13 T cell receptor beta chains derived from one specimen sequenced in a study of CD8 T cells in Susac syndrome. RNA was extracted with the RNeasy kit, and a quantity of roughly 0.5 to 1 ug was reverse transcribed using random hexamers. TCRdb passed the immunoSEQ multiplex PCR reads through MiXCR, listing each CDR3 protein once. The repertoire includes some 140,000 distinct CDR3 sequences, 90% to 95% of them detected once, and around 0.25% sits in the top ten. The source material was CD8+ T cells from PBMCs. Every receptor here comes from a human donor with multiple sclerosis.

CDR3 amino acids: CASRAGGSNQPQHF. The CDR3 bases are TGTGCCAGCAGGGCAGGGGGTAGCAATCAGCCCCAGCATTTT. The V gene is TRBV27, the J gene TRBJ1-5; 7 positions match TRBD1. Germline assignment: CDR1 MNHEY and CDR2 SMNVEV (reference sequence). J lost 0 bases, V lost 6 bases, and 2 bases had no gene match. The CDR3 contains 14 residues.

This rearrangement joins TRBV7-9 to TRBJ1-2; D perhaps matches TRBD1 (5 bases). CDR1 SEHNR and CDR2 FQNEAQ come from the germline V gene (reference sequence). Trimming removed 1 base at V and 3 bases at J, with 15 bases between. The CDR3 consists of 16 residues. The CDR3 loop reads CASSLVGLGNYYGYTF. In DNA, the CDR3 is TGTGCCAGCAGCTTAGTGGGGCTGGGGAACTACTATGGCTACACCTTC.

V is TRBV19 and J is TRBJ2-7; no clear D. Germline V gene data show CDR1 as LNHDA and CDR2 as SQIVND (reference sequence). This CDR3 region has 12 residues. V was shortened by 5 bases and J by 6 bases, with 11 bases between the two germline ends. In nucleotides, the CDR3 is TGTGCCAGTAGTGCAGAGTACGGCGAGCAGTACTTC. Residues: CASSAEYGEQYF.

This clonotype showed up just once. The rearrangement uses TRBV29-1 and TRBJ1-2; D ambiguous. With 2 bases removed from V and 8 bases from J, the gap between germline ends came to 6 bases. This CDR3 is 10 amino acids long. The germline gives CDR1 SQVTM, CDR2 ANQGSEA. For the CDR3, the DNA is TGCAGCGTTGAATATATGGGCTACACCTTC. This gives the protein CSVEYMGYTF.

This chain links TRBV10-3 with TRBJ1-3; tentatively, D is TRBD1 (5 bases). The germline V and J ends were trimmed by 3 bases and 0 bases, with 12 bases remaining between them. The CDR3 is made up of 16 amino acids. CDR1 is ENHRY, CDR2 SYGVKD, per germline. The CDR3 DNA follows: TGTGCCATCAGTGAAGCGGGACGCCACTCTGGAAACACCATATATTTT. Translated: CAISEAGRHSGNTIYF.

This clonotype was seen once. Here the CDR3 reads CASSYSVDLTYEQYF. In DNA form, the CDR3 reads TGTGCCAGCAGTTACTCGGTCGACTTAACCTACGAGCAGTACTTC. The V and J genes are TRBV6-5 and TRBJ2-7, with D unresolved. Germline CDR1 is MNHEY and CDR2 is SVGAGI. This CDR3 has 15 amino acids. The germline V and J ends were trimmed by 0 bases and 2 bases, with 11 bases remaining between them.

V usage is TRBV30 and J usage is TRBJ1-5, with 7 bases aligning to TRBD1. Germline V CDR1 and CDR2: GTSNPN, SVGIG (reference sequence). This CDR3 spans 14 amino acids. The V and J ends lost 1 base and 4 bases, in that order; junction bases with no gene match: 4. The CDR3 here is CAWSANRGNQPQHF. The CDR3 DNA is TGTGCCTGGAGTGCGAACAGGGGTAATCAGCCCCAGCATTTT.

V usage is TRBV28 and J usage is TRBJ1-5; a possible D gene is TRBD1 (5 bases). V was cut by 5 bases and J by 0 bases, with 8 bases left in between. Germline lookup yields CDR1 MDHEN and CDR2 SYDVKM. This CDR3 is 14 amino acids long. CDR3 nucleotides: TGTGCCAGCAGTAAACAGGTTAGCAATCAGCCCCAGCATTTT. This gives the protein CASSKQVSNQPQHF. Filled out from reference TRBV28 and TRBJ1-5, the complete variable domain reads DVKVTQSSRYLVKRTGEKVFLECVQDMDHENMFWYRQDPGLGLRLIYFSYDVKMKEKGDIPEGYSVSREKKERFSLILESASTNQTSMYLCASSKQVSNQPQHFGDGTRLSIL.

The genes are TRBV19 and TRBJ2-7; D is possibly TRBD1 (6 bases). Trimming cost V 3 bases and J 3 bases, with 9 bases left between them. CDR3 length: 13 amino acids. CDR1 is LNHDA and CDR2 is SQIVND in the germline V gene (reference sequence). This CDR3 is CASSIDRNYEQYF. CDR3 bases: TGTGCCAGTAGTATCGACAGGAACTACGAGCAGTACTTC.

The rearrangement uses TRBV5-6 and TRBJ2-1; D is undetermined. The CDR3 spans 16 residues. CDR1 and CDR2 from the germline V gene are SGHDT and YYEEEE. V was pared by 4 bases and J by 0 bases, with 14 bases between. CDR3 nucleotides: TGTGCCAGCAGCCGGATCGGAGAAAGCTCCTACAATGAGCAGTTCTTC. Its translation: CASSRIGESSYNEQFF.

CDR3 DNA: TGTGCCAGCAGCTTGGGGGACTATGAAGAGACCCAGTACTTC. This gives the protein CASSLGDYEETQYF. J is TRBJ2-5 and V is TRBV5-4; 7 bases agree with TRBD2. Germline V gives CDR1 SGHNT, CDR2 YYREEE (reference sequence). CDR3 length equals 14 residues. With V trimmed by 0 bases and J by 3 bases, 2 bases remained unmatched.

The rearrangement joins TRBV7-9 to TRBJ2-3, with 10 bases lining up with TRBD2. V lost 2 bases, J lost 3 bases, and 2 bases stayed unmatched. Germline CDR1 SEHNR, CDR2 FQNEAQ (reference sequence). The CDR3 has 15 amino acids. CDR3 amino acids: CASSLTSGITDTQYF. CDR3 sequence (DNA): TGTGCCAGCAGCTTAACTAGCGGGATAACAGATACGCAGTATTTT. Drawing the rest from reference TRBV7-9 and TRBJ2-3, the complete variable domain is DTGVSQNPRHKITKRGQNVTFRCDPISEHNRLYWYRQTLGQGPEFLTYFQNEAQLEKSRLLSDRFSAERPKGSFSTLEIQRTEQGDSAMYLCASSLTSGITDTQYFGPGTRLTVL.

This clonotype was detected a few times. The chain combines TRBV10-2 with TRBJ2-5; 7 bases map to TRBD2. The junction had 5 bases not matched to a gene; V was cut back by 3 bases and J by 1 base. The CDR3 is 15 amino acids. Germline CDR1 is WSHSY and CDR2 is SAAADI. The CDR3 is CASSEIAGLQETQYF. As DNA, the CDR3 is TGCGCCAGCAGTGAAATAGCGGGTCTCCAAGAGACCCAGTACTTC.